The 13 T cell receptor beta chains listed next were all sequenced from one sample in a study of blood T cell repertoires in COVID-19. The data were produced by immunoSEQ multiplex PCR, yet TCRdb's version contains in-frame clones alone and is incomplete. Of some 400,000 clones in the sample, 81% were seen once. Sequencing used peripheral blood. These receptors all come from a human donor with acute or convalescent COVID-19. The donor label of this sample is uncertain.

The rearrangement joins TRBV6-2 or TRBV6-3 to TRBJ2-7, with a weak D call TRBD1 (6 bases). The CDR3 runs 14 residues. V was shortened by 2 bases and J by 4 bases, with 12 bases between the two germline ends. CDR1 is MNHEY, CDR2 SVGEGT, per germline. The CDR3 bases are TGTGCCAGCAGTTACGGGGGCCAGGGATACGAGCAGTACTTC. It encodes CASSYGGQGYEQYF.

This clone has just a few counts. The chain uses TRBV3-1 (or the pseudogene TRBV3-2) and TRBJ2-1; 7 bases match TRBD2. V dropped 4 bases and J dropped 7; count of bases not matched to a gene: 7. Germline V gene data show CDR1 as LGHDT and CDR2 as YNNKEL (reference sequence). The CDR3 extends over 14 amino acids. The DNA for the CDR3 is TGTGCCAGCAGCCTCCCCGGGGGGTGGAATGAGCAGTTCTTC. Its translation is CASSLPGGWNEQFF.

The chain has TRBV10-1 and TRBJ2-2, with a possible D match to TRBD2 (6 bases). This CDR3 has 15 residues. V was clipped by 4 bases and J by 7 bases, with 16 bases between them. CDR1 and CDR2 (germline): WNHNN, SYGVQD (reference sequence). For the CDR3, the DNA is TGCGCCAGCAGTGGTAGTAGTACGGGGGACGGGGAGCTGTTTTTT. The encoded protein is CASSGSSTGDGELFF.

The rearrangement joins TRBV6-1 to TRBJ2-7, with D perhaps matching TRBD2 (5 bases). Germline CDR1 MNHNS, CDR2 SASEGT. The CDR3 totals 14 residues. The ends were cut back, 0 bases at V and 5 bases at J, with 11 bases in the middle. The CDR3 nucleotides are TGTGCCAGCAGTGAAGCGAGGGTTGAGGACGAGCAGTACTTC. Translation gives CASSEARVEDEQYF.

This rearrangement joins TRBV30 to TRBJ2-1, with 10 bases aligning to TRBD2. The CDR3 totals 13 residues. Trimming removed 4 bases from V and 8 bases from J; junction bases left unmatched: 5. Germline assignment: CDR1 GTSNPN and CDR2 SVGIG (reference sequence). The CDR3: CAWTSGSGDEQFF. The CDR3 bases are TGTGCCTGGACTAGCGGGAGTGGGGATGAGCAGTTCTTC.

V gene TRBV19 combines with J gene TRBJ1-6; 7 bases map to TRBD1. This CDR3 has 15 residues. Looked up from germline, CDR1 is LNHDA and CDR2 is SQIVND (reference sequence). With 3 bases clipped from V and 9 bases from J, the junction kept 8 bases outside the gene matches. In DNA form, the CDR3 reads TGTGCCAGTAGTATGAGACAGGGTCTTGGTTCACCCCTCCACTTT. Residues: CASSMRQGLGSPLHF.

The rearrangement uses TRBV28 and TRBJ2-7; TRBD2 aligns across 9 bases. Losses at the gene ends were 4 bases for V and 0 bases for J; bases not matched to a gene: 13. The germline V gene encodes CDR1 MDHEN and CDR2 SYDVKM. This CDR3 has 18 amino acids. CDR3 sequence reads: CASSSPTSGPDLSYEQYF. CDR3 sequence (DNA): TGTGCCAGCAGTTCCCCGACTAGCGGCCCTGACCTCTCCTACGAGCAGTACTTC.

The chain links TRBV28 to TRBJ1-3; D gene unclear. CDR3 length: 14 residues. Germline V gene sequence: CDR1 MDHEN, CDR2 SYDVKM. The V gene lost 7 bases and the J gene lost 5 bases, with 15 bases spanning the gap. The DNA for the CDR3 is TGTGCCAGCAACCAACTTGGCGGCCGAAACACCATATATTTT. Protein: CASNQLGGRNTIYF. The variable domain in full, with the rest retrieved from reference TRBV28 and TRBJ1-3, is DVKVTQSSRYLVKRTGEKVFLECVQDMDHENMFWYRQDPGLGLRLIYFSYDVKMKEKGDIPEGYSVSREKKERFSLILESASTNQTSMYLCASNQLGGRNTIYFGEGSWLTVV.

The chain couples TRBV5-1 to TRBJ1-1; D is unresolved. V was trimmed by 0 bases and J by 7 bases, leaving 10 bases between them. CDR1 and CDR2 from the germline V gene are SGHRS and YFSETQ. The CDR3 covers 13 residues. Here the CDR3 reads CASSLAGVSEAFF. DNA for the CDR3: TGCGCCAGCAGCTTGGCCGGGGTGAGTGAAGCTTTCTTT.

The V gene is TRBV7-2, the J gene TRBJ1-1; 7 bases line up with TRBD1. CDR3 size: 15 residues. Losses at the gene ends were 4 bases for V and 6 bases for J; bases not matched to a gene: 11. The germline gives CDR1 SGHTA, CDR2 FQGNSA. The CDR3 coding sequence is TGTGCCAGCAGCTCCAGTAAGGGGGCTCTATCTGAAGCTTTCTTT. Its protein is CASSSSKGALSEAFF.

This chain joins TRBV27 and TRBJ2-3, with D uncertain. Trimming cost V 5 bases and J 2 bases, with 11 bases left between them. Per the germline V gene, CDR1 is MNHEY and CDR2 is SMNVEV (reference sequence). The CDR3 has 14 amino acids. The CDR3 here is CASSETRYTDTQYF. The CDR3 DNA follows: TGTGCCAGCAGTGAGACACGATACACAGATACGCAGTATTTT.

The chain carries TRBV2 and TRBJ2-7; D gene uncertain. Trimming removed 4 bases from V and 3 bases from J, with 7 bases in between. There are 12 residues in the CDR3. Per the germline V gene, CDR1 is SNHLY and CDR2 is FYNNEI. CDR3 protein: CASSVQLYEQYF. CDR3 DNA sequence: TGTGCCAGCAGTGTTCAACTCTACGAGCAGTACTTC.

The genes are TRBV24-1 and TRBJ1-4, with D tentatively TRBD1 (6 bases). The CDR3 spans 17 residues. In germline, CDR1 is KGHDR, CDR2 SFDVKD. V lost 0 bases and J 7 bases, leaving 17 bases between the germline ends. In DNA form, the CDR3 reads TGTGCCACCAGTGATTTGCCCCTCACAGGGCTTTTTGAAAAACTGTTTTTT. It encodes CATSDLPLTGLFEKLFF.